The clone carrying this T cell receptor (beta chain) was counted between two and nine times. Its antigen remains unidentified. This was the immunoSEQ version 4 assay in survey mode. Clones were sequenced by immunoSEQ multiplex PCR, and TCRdb holds only the in-frame ones, with some missing. This sample has fewer than 15,000 clones, with 60% to 80% found just once. This sample is drawn from a study of persistence of HIV-infected CD4 T cells. Across the whole study: Multiple blood draws of up to roughly 200 mL, except two donors with single leukapheresis.

Study-level findings and limits: Antigen-responding cells were enriched for degenerate expanded CDR3beta sequences. Rare CMV-responding cells carrying HIV-1 proviruses were not analyzed separately for TCR. TCRbeta richness was lower in CMV- and Gag-responding cells than in anti-CD3/anti-CD28-responding cells.

Cells were stimulated with overlapping HIV-1 Gag 15-mer peptides. Sorting of responding CD4+ T cells relied on upregulated CD40 ligand together with CD69. CDR1 is SGHRS and CDR2 is YFSETQ in the germline V gene. The CDR3 runs 18 residues. The ends lost 2 bases at V and 2 bases at J; junction bases unmatched: 15. Source: CD4+ T cells sorted from PBMCs after approximately 20-hour stimulation, taken from a patient who received antiretroviral therapy. The chain uses TRBV5-1 and TRBJ1-2, with 7 nucleotides matching TRBD1. This TCR came from an adult man with HIV who was CMV-seropositive. CDR3 in amino acids: CASSFGLRGTATNYGYTF. DNA for the CDR3: TGCGCCAGCAGCTTCGGTCTCAGAGGGACAGCAACCAACTATGGCTACACCTTC.